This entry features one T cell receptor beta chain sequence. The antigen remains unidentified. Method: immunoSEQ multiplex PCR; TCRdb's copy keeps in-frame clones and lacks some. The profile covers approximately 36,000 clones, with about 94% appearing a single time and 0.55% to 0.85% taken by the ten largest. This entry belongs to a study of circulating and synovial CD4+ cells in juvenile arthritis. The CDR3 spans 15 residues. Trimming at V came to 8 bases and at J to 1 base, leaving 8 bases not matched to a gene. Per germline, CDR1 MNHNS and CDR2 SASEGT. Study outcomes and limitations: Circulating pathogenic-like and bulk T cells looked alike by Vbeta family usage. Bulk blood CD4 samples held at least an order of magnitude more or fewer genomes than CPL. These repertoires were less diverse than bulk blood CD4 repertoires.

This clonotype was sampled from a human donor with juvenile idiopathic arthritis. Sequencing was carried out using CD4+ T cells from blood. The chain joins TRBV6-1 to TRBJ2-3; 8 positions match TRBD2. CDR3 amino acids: CASLLGLAGTDTQYF. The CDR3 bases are TGTGCCAGCCTCCTAGGACTAGCCGGCACAGATACGCAGTATTTT.